The TCR beta chain described here comes from a study of CD8+ T cells in alopecia areata. Study background: A 6-month period off drug followed tofacitinib, which lasted 6 to 18 months. Study observations and caveats: Affected scalp, especially in alopecia totalis/universalis, had a higher clonality than normal scalp did.

cDNA reverse transcribed from extracted RNA served as the sequencing template. The method was immunoSEQ multiplex PCR; TCRdb's version includes in-frame clones alone and lacks a portion of them. The repertoire consists of 150,000 to 200,000 clones, with about 60% occurring once and the leading ten covering 14% to 15%. Points on this clone: Its antigen remains unidentified.

The TCR was taken from a human donor with alopecia areata. Here the sequenced sample was CD4+ T cells sorted from blood, taken at week 0.

CDR3 sequence reads: CASSGRGGQETQYF. The CDR3 nucleotides read TGTGCCTCATCAGGCAGGGGAGGGCAAGAGACCCAGTACTTC. V usage is TRBV10-3 and J usage is TRBJ2-5; perhaps TRBD2 as D (7 bases). Trimming left V 11 bases short and J 2 bases short, with 18 bases between. Germline assignment: CDR1 ENHRY and CDR2 SYGVKD. This CDR3 region has 14 residues.